These T cell receptor beta chains were read from a single sample in a study of CD8 T cells in ankylosing spondylitis. TCRdb re-called the 5' RACE reads through MiXCR, storing one row per CDR3 protein. The sample has about 320,000 distinct CDR3 sequences, roughly 12% seen once. The sample consisted of blood, either unsorted or a sorted T cell fraction (not recorded which). All receptors come from a female donor with ankylosing spondylitis or in good health (not recorded which). Each CDR3 is given with its conserved first and last residue. A D gene is named only where the DNA matches it firmly. A clone size is listed for some rows: how often the clone was seen (once, few, many), or a class if it is expanded.

J gene	V gene	clone size	D gene	CDR3 protein	CDR3 DNA
TRBJ2-7	TRBV10-3	many	TRBD2	CAISELLRGATYEQYF	TGTGCCATCAGTGAATTGTTGCGGGGGGCGACTTACGAGCAGTACTTC
TRBJ2-3	TRBV20-1	many	-	CSARSATGPLSTDTQYF	TGCAGTGCTAGAAGTGCGACAGGACCGTTAAGCACAGATACGCAGTATTTT
TRBJ1-2	TRBV20-1	many	-	CSAPGPGGYTF	TGCAGTGCCCCGGGCCCTGGGGGCTACACCTTC
TRBJ2-7	TRBV25-1	many	TRBD2	CATSGLAAYEQYF	TGTGCCACCTCGGGACTAGCCGCATACGAGCAGTACTTC
TRBJ2-1	TRBV12-3/TRBV12-4	many	TRBD1	CASINTGGHEQFF	TGTGCCAGCATTAATACAGGGGGTCATGAGCAGTTCTTC
TRBJ2-5	TRBV20-1	few	-	CSPYLGGRETQYF	TGCAGTCCCTACCTTGGAGGGAGGGAGACCCAGTACTTC
TRBJ1-6	TRBV20-1	many	-	CSASPIRGNSPLHF	TGCAGTGCTAGCCCGATCCGGGGTAATTCACCCCTCCACTTT
TRBJ2-3	TRBV7-3	-	-	CASSLFLKTDTQYF	TGTGCCAGCAGCTTATTTTTAAAGACAGATACGCAGTATTTT
TRBJ1-5	TRBV11-2	few	-	CASSLERLQPQHF	TGTGCCAGCAGCTTAGAACGTTTACAGCCCCAGCATTTT
TRBJ2-5	TRBV5-1	few	TRBD2	CASSLGPAGLQETQYF	TGCGCCAGCAGCTTAGGGCCAGCGGGGCTCCAAGAGACCCAGTACTTC
TRBJ2-1	TRBV3-1	few	-	CASSQVAETQFF	TGTGCCAGCAGCCAAGTCGCGGAGACGCAGTTCTTC
TRBJ2-1	TRBV20-1	-	TRBD1	CSASGAGDRGGNEQFF	TGCAGTGCTAGTGGGGCTGGGGACAGGGGGGGAAATGAGCAGTTCTTC
TRBJ1-2	TRBV12-3/TRBV12-4	-	-	CASSFEAEGGYTF	TGTGCCAGCAGTTTTGAGGCGGAAGGAGGCTACACCTTC
TRBJ2-7	TRBV6-1	few	-	CASTGPSGLREQYF	TGTGCCAGCACGGGCCCTTCGGGGCTTCGGGAGCAGTACTTC
TRBJ1-6	TRBV28	many	-	CASSSPEGRGSPLHF	TGTGCCAGCAGTAGCCCGGAGGGGCGAGGTTCACCCCTCCACTTT
TRBJ2-5	TRBV29-1	many	-	CSVRDGQETQYF	TGCAGCGTTAGGGACGGCCAAGAGACCCAGTACTTC
TRBJ2-3	TRBV27	many	-	CASSLTVSGSTDTQYF	TGTGCCAGCAGTTTAACCGTCTCCGGGAGCACAGATACGCAGTATTTT
TRBJ2-5	TRBV12-3/TRBV12-4	many	TRBD1	CASSLRRTGVGETQYF	TGTGCCAGCAGTTTAAGAAGGACAGGGGTTGGGGAGACCCAGTACTTC
TRBJ2-4	TRBV12-3/TRBV12-4	many	TRBD1	CASTLGQGRRNIQYF	TGTGCCAGCACCTTGGGACAGGGAAGGAGGAACATTCAGTACTTC
TRBJ1-2	TRBV7-2	many	-	CASSLAGRKGQNYGYTF	TGTGCCAGCAGCTTAGCCGGTCGGAAGGGGCAAAACTATGGCTACACCTTC
TRBJ2-1	TRBV5-5	many	-	CASSLADSVRSSYNEQFF	TGTGCCAGCAGCTTGGCGGATAGCGTAAGGAGCTCCTACAATGAGCAGTTCTTC
TRBJ2-7	TRBV29-1	many	TRBD1	CSVVVPGQSSYEQYF	TGCAGCGTTGTCGTTCCGGGACAGAGCTCCTACGAGCAGTACTTC
TRBJ1-2	TRBV5-4	-	TRBD1	CASSETGGYGYTF	TGTGCCAGCAGCGAGACAGGGGGCTATGGCTACACCTTC
TRBJ1-1	TRBV29-1	many	-	CSGGGANTEAFF	TGCAGCGGGGGGGGGGCTAACACTGAAGCTTTCTTT
TRBJ1-6	TRBV5-5	-	-	CASSPQGFLLHF	TGTGCCAGCAGTCCCCAGGGCTTTCTCCTCCACTTT
TRBJ1-4	TRBV12-3/TRBV12-4	many	-	CASSPNLPFIEDEKLFF	TGTGCCAGCAGCCCGAACCTACCGTTTATTGAGGATGAAAAACTGTTTTTT
TRBJ2-5	TRBV20-1	few	-	CSALHQGQETQYF	TGCAGTGCGCTGCATCAGGGCCAAGAGACCCAGTACTTC
TRBJ2-1	TRBV5-1	many	-	CASSLASYNEQFF	TGCGCCAGCAGCTTGGCCAGCTACAATGAGCAGTTCTTC
TRBJ2-7	TRBV4-3	many	TRBD2	CASSQDIGEGRSYEQYF	TGCGCCAGCAGCCAAGATATCGGGGAGGGCCGGTCATACGAGCAGTACTTC
TRBJ2-2	TRBV20-1	many	-	CSASRQLNTGELFF	TGCAGTGCAAGCAGGCAGTTGAACACCGGGGAGCTGTTTTTT
TRBJ2-1	TRBV6-5	-	TRBD2	CASSYTFLGAGGGDEQFF	TGTGCCAGCAGTTACACCTTCTTAGGGGCGGGAGGAGGCGATGAGCAGTTCTTC
TRBJ2-5	TRBV20-1	few	TRBD1	CSAVDRGRMGETQYF	TGCAGTGCCGTGGACAGGGGGCGAATGGGAGAGACCCAGTACTTC
TRBJ2-2	TRBV5-1	many	-	CASSLDAGNTGELFF	TGCGCCAGCAGCTTGGATGCAGGGAACACCGGGGAGCTGTTTTTT
TRBJ1-4	TRBV27	-	TRBD1	CASSTENRGLREKLFF	TGTGCCAGCAGTACCGAAAACAGGGGGCTGAGGGAAAAACTGTTTTTT
TRBJ2-7	TRBV30	-	TRBD1	CAWTRDSPYEQYF	TGTGCCTGGACCCGGGACAGCCCTTACGAGCAGTACTTC
TRBJ2-1	TRBV7-6	many	TRBD1	CASRDRYNEQFF	TGTGCCAGCAGGGACAGGTACAATGAGCAGTTCTTC
TRBJ2-1	TRBV3-1	-	TRBD2	CASCRGAGLAGVGDEQFF	TGTGCCAGCTGTCGGGGGGCTGGACTAGCGGGAGTTGGCGATGAGCAGTTCTTC
TRBJ2-3	TRBV6-2/TRBV6-3	many	TRBD2	CASSPGRGLAGGTSSTDTQYF	TGTGCCAGCAGCCCTGGCAGGGGACTAGCGGGAGGCACCTCCAGCACAGATACGCAGTATTTT
TRBJ1-2	TRBV29-1	many	-	CSVERSHGGYTF	TGCAGCGTTGAGAGGTCGCACGGGGGCTACACCTTC
TRBJ2-7	TRBV11-1	many	-	CASSRQETYEQYF	TGTGCCAGCAGCCGACAGGAAACCTACGAGCAGTACTTC
TRBJ2-3	TRBV7-2	many	TRBD2	CASSWGLAGSTDTQYF	TGTGCCAGCAGCTGGGGACTAGCGGGGAGCACAGATACGCAGTATTTT
TRBJ1-2	TRBV7-2	many	TRBD1	CASSLGPGQIYGYTF	TGTGCCAGCAGCTTAGGGCCGGGACAGATTTATGGCTACACCTTC
TRBJ2-2	TRBV24-1	-	-	CATSGGFSNTGELFF	TGTGCCACCAGCGGGGGATTTTCGAACACCGGGGAGCTGTTTTTT
TRBJ2-1	TRBV6-6	-	-	CASSSNRYNVQFF	TGTGCCAGCAGTTCTAATAGGTACAATGTGCAGTTCTTC
TRBJ1-2	TRBV7-9	-	-	CASTQTLARGLGYTF	TGTGCCAGCACCCAAACACTAGCGAGGGGTTTGGGCTACACCTTC
TRBJ2-1	TRBV10-2	few	TRBD2	CASSGRRLAGLNEQFF	TGCGCCAGCAGTGGTAGGAGGCTAGCGGGTCTCAATGAGCAGTTCTTC
TRBJ2-1	TRBV12-3/TRBV12-4	many	-	CASSPLSVGEQFF	TGTGCCAGCAGTCCTCTATCGGTGGGTGAGCAGTTCTTC
TRBJ1-4	TRBV9	-	-	CASSPAATNEKLFF	TGTGCCAGCAGCCCAGCAGCGACAAATGAAAAACTGTTTTTT
TRBJ2-3	TRBV5-1	many	TRBD2	CASSLGTSGVSTQYF	TGCGCCAGCAGCTTGGGGACTAGCGGGGTCAGTACGCAGTATTTT
TRBJ2-2	TRBV7-6	many	-	CASSLGHGGVGELFF	TGTGCCAGCAGCTTAGGTCATGGTGGAGTCGGGGAGCTGTTTTTT
TRBJ1-1	TRBV12-3/TRBV12-4	many	-	CASSFSASNTEAFF	TGTGCCAGCAGTTTCAGTGCTTCGAACACTGAAGCTTTCTTT